This is a list of T cell receptor beta chains from one sample in a study of PD-1 blockade in mismatch repair-deficient tumors. Sequencing used immunoSEQ multiplex PCR; TCRdb keeps in-frame clones, though not all of them. This sample has 120,000 or so clones, with about nine tenths found just once. The sample in question was peripheral blood, obtained 70 to 72 weeks after starting pembrolizumab. These TCRs come from an adult with mismatch repair-deficient cancer. CDR3s include the opening cysteine and the closing phenylalanine or tryptophan. The D gene is left open where the match is weak. Size is omitted from some rows. Given values are once, few, many or a class for expanded clones.

d_gene,v_gene,j_gene,abundance,CDR3nt,CDR3aa
NA,TRBV4-3,TRBJ2-7,NA,TGCGCCAGCAGCCAAGATTCGAGGGGACCCTACGAGCAGTACTTC,CASSQDSRGPYEQYF
NA,TRBV30,TRBJ2-6,NA,TGTGCCTGGGACTGGGAGGGGGCTGGGGCCAACGTCCTGACTTTC,CAWDWEGAGANVLTF
NA,TRBV27,TRBJ2-7,NA,TGTGCCAGCAGTTTTCTCTACGAGCAGTACTTC,CASSFLYEQYF
TRBD1,TRBV10-3,TRBJ2-1,NA,TGTGCCATCAGTTTCCGGGACAGGGATGAGCAGTTCTTC,CAISFRDRDEQFF
NA,TRBV11-2,TRBJ2-7,NA,TGTGCCAGCAGCTTAGTCAGGAGGCTTTCCTACGAGCAGTACTTC,CASSLVRRLSYEQYF
NA,TRBV28,TRBJ2-3,NA,TGTGCCAGCAGTTTCGTAACGGGAGAGAGTGGCACAGATACGCAGTATTTT,CASSFVTGESGTDTQYF
NA,TRBV28,TRBJ1-5,NA,TGTGCCAGCAGTTGGGGGCATGGTCAGCCCCAGCATTTT,CASSWGHGQPQHF
NA,TRBV27,TRBJ2-7,NA,TGTGCCAGCAGCGATACAGGGTACCACGAGCAGTACTTC,CASSDTGYHEQYF
NA,TRBV7-9,TRBJ2-1,NA,TGTGCCAGCAGCTTAGCGCAGGGTGGCGATGAGCAGTTCTTC,CASSLAQGGDEQFF
NA,TRBV5-1,TRBJ2-7,NA,TGCGCCAGCAGCTTGTTGGGGACCTACGAGCAGTACTTC,CASSLLGTYEQYF
NA,TRBV2,TRBJ2-1,NA,TGTGCCAGCACCCTCTCCTTGGAAAGGAATGAGCAGTTCTTC,CASTLSLERNEQFF
NA,TRBV7-3,TRBJ2-1,few,TGTGCCAGCAGCAGAGAACATGACAATGAGCAGTTCTTC,CASSREHDNEQFF
NA,TRBV7-3,TRBJ2-7,once,TGTGCCAGCAGCTTTCCAGGCCGGACCCCCTACGAGCAGTACTTC,CASSFPGRTPYEQYF
TRBD1,TRBV7-9,TRBJ2-1,few,TGTGCCAGCAGCACCGGACAGGGCCTCTACAATGAGCAGTTCTTC,CASSTGQGLYNEQFF
NA,TRBV4-3,TRBJ2-7,NA,TGCGCCAGCAGCCAAGAGGAATCGAGCTCCTACGAGCAGTACTTC,CASSQEESSSYEQYF
NA,TRBV30,TRBJ2-7,NA,TGTGCCTGGTCTAAGGGGCGCAACTACGAGCAGTACTTC,CAWSKGRNYEQYF
NA,TRBV29-1,TRBJ1-1,NA,TGCAGCGTACCTGGGCTTTTTGGGGCTTTCTTT,CSVPGLFGAFF
TRBD2,TRBV11-3,TRBJ2-3,NA,TGTGCCAGCAGCCTGGGAGGGCCCACAGATACGCAGTATTTT,CASSLGGPTDTQYF
TRBD1,TRBV7-9,TRBJ2-7,NA,TGTGCCAGCAGCGTACCGACAGGGCACGAGCAGTACTTC,CASSVPTGHEQYF
NA,TRBV28,TRBJ2-3,once,TGTGCCAGCAGTTTGTTGAGGGGAACAGATACGCAGTATTTT,CASSLLRGTDTQYF
TRBD1,TRBV6-4,TRBJ1-2,once,TGTGCCAGCAGTGATTCGCCGGGACAGGCACTTGAGGGTGGCTACACCTTC,CASSDSPGQALEGGYTF
NA,TRBV5-4,TRBJ2-5,NA,TGTGCCAGCAGCTTGGAAGGGGCGGAGACCCAGTACTTC,CASSLEGAETQYF
NA,TRBV5-1,TRBJ1-1,NA,TGCGCCAGCAGCTTCAGTGGGGGGCGGAGGAACACTGAAGCTTTCTTT,CASSFSGGRRNTEAFF
NA,TRBV25-1,TRBJ2-1,NA,TGTGCCACCTCCATAGGGGTATACAATGAGCAGTTCTTC,CATSIGVYNEQFF
NA,TRBV4-1,TRBJ2-2,NA,TGCGCCAGCAGCCAAGTGTTGGGGGCCGGGGAGCTGTTTTTT,CASSQVLGAGELFF
TRBD1,TRBV18,TRBJ1-5,NA,TGTGCCAGCTCACCAAGACAGGGGGGGGGCAATCAGCCCCAGCATTTT,CASSPRQGGGNQPQHF